The clone carrying this T cell receptor beta chain occurred many times. Its specificity is not known. The CDR3 runs to 14 residues. Germline V lookup: CDR1 SEHNR, CDR2 FQNEAQ (reference sequence). V lost 2 bases, J lost 1 base, and 6 bases lay in between. This sample stems from a study of glioma-infiltrating T cells. Using RNA template, CDR3s of TCR alpha and beta were amplified with iRepertoire arm-PCR. TCRdb re-called the multiplex PCR reads with MiXCR, one entry per CDR3 protein. The sample records under 50,000 distinct CDR3 sequences, 20% to 25% being singletons. Overall study results and limits: Gliomas, especially low-grade, showed above-expected tissue-blood divergence; non-neoplastic patients showed below.

The TCR originated in a human donor with low-grade glioma or glioblastoma, undergoing nonglioma brain surgery, or in good health (not recorded which). The chain carries TRBV7-9 and TRBJ2-4; maybe TRBD1 (5 bases). The sequenced sample consisted of glioma tissue, nonneoplastic brain tissue, or PBMCs (not recorded which). As DNA, the CDR3 is TGTGCCAGCAGCTTAAAGGGGGCCAAAAACATTCAGTACTTC. Translated, it gives CASSLKGAKNIQYF.